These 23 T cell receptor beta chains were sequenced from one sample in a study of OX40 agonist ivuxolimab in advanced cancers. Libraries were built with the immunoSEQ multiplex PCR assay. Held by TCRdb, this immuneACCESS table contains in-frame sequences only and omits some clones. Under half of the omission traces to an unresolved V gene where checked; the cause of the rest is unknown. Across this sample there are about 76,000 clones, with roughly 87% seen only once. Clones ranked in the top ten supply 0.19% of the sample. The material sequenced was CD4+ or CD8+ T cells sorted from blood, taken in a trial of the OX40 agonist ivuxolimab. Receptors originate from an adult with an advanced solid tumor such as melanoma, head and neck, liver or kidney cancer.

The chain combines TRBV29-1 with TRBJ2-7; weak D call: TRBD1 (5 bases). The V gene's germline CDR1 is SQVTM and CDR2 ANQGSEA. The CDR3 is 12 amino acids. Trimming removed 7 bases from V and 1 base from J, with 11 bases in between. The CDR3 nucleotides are TGCAGCGCCTCCGGACAATCCTACGAGCAGTACTTC. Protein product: CSASGQSYEQYF.

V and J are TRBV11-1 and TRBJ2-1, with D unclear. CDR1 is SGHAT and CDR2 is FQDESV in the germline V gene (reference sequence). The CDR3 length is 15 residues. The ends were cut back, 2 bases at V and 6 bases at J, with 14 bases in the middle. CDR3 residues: CASSLNGFATNEQFF. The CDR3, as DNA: TGTGCCAGCAGCTTAAACGGGTTTGCTACCAATGAGCAGTTCTTC.

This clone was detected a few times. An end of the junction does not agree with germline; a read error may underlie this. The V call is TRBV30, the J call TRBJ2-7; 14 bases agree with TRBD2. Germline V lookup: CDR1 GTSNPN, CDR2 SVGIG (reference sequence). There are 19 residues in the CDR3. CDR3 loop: CAWSPPSGTSGSLSSEQYF. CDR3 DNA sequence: TGTGCCTGGAGTCCCCCCTCCGGGACTAGCGGGAGCCTCTCCTCCGAGCAGTACTTC.

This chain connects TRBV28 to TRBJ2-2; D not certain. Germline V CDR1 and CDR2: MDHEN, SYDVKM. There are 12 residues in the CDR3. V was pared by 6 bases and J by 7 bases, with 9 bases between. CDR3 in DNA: TGTGCCAGCAGCCGGGTGTACGGGGAGCTGTTTTTT. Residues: CASSRVYGELFF. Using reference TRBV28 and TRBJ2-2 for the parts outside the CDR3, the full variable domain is DVKVTQSSRYLVKRTGEKVFLECVQDMDHENMFWYRQDPGLGLRLIYFSYDVKMKEKGDIPEGYSVSREKKERFSLILESASTNQTSMYLCASSRVYGELFFGEGSRLTVL.

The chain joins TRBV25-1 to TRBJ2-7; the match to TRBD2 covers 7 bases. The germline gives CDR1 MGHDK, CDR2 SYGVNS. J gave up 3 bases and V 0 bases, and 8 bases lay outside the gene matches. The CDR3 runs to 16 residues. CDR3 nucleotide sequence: TGTGCCAGCAGTGAATATCGGCCGGGGGGAAACTACGAGCAGTACTTC. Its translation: CASSEYRPGGNYEQYF.

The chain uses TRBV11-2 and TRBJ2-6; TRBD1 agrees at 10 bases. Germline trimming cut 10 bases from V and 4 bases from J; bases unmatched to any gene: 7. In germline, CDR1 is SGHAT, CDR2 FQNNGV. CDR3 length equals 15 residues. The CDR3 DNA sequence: TGTGCCACCCGGGACAGGGGAGGAGGGGCCAACGTCCTGACTTTC. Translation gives CATRDRGGGANVLTF.

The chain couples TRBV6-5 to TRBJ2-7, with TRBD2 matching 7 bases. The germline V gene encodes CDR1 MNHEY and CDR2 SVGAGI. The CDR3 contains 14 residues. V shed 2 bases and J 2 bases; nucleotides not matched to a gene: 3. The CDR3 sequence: CASSYRGGPYEQYF. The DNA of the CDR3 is TGTGCCAGCAGTTACCGCGGGGGTCCCTACGAGCAGTACTTC.

The CDR3: CASKRSEQGNTEAFF. CDR3 sequence (DNA): TGTGCCAGCAAAAGGTCCGAACAGGGGAACACTGAAGCTTTCTTT. The chain carries TRBV2 and TRBJ1-1; D may be TRBD1 (6 bases). Germline CDR1 is SNHLY and CDR2 is FYNNEI. The CDR3 contains 15 residues. Trimming shortened V by 7 bases and J by 1 base, and 16 bases separated the two germline ends.

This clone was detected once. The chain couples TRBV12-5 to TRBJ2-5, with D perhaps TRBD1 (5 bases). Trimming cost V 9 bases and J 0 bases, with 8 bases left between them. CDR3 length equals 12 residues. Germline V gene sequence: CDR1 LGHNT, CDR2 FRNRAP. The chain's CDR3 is CASSQDQETQYF. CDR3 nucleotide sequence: TGTGCTAGCTCACAGGACCAAGAGACCCAGTACTTC.

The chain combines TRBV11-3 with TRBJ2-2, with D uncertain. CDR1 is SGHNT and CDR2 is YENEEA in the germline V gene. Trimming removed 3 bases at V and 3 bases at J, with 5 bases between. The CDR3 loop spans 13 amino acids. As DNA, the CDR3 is TGTGCCAGCAGCTTGACCTACACCGGGGAGCTGTTTTTT. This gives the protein CASSLTYTGELFF.

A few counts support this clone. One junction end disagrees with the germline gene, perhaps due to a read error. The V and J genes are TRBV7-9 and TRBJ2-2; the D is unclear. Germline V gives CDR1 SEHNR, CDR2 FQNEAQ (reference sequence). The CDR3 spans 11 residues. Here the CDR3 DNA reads TGTGCCAGCGGCTTTTTTGGGGAGCTGTTTTTT. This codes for CASGFFGELFF.

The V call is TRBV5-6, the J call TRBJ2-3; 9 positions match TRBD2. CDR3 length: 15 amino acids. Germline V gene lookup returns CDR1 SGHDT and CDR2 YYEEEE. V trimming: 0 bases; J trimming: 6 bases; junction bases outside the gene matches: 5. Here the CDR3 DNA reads TGTGCCAGCAGCTTGGATACTAGCGGGTATGATACGCAGTATTTT. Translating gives CASSLDTSGYDTQYF.

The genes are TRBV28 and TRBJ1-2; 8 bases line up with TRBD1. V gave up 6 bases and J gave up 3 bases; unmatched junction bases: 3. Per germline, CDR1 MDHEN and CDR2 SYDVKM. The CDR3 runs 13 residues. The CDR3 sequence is CASSLTGDYGYTF. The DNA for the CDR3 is TGTGCCAGCAGCCTGACAGGGGACTATGGCTACACCTTC.

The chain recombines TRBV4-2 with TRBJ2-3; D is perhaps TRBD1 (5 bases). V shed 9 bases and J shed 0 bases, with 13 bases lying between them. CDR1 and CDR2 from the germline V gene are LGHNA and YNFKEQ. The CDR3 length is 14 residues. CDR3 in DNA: TGTGCCAGTACAGGTCCGGCGAGCACAGATACGCAGTATTTT. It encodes CASTGPASTDTQYF.

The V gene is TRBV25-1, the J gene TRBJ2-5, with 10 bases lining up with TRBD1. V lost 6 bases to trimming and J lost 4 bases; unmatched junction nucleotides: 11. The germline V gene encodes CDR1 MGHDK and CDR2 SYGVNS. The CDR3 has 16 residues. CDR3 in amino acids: CASSPEVTGGVETQYF. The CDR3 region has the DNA TGTGCCAGCAGCCCCGAAGTGACAGGGGGCGTAGAGACCCAGTACTTC.

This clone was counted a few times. CDR3 amino acids: CATSREPFMNTEAFF. In DNA, the CDR3 is TGTGCCACCAGCAGAGAACCGTTCATGAACACTGAAGCTTTCTTT. The chain is built from TRBV15 and TRBJ1-1, with no clear D. The V end was cut by 0 bases, the J end by 0 bases, with 8 bases between. CDR1 is LNHNV, CDR2 YYDKDF, per germline (reference sequence). The CDR3 covers 15 residues.

The CDR3 DNA sequence: TGCGCCAGCAGCCTGGTTGGAATGACAGATACGCAGTATTTT. It codes for CASSLVGMTDTQYF. This rearrangement joins TRBV5-1 to TRBJ2-3; D uncertain. Trimming took 4 bases from V and 3 from J, leaving 12 bases between them. CDR3 size: 14 residues. The germline CDR1 and CDR2 sequences are SGHRS and YFSETQ.

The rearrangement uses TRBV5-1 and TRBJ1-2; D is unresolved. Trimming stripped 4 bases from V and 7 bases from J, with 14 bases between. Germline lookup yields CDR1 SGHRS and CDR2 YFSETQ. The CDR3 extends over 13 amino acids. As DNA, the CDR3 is TGCGCCAGCAGCCAGGTCGCGGACGTTGGCTACACCTTC. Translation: CASSQVADVGYTF.

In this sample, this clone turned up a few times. The CDR3 protein is CASSANRGSNYGYTF. In DNA form, the CDR3 reads TGTGCCAGCAGCGCGAACAGGGGTTCCAACTATGGCTACACCTTC. The chain has TRBV7-8 and TRBJ1-2, with 7 bases aligning to TRBD1. Trimming cost V 5 bases and J 2 bases; bases outside gene matches: 8. The CDR3 sequence is 15 residues long. Germline V gene sequence: CDR1 SGHVS, CDR2 FQNEAQ.

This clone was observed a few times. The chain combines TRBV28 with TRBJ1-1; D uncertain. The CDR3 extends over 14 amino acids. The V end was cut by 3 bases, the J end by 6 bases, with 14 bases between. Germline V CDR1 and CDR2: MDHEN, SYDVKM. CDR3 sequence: CASSFESSVAEAFF. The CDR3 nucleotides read TGTGCCAGCAGTTTTGAGTCATCGGTGGCTGAAGCTTTCTTT.

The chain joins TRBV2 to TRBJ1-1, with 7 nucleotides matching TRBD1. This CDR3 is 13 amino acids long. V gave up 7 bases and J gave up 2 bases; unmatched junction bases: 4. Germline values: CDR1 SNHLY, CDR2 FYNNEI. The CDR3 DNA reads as TGTGCCAGCAACGGACAGGCTAACACTGAAGCTTTCTTT. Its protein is CASNGQANTEAFF.

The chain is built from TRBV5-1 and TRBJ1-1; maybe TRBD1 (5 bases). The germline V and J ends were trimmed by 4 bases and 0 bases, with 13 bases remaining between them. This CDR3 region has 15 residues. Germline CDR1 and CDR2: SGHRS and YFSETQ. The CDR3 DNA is TGCGCCAGCAGCCCAGGGTCCATTATGAACACTGAAGCTTTCTTT. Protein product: CASSPGSIMNTEAFF.

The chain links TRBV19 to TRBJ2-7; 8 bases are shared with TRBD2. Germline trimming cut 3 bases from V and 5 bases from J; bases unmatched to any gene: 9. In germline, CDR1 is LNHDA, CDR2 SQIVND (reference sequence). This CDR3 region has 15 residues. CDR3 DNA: TGTGCCAGTAGTATTTACCGGGGGGGCGACGACGAGCAGTACTTC. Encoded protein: CASSIYRGGDDEQYF.